This entry lists 32 T cell receptor beta chains sequenced from one sample in a study of blood T cell repertoires in COVID-19 (dated by TCRdb to about 2020). Library construction relied on the immunoSEQ multiplex PCR assay. TCRdb mirrors the immuneACCESS table, restricted to in-frame sequences. Some clones are absent from its copies; in checked studies, under half trace to an unresolved V gene, and the reason for the others is unknown. Here the sample has around 140,000 clones; around 81% occur a single time. Clones ranked in the top ten supply 4% of the sample. Material for sequencing was peripheral blood. All receptors derive from a woman aged 60-70 years with acute or convalescent COVID-19.

The chain links TRBV5-5 to TRBJ2-3; D uncertain. V shed 0 bases and J shed 8 bases, with 10 bases lying between them. The CDR3 is 13 amino acids. The germline CDR1 and CDR2 sequences are SGHKS and YYEKEE (reference sequence). CDR3 nucleotide sequence: TGTGCCAGCAGCTTGGGGAGTGAGGCTACGCAGTATTTT. Translated: CASSLGSEATQYF.

The J gene is TRBJ2-1, the V gene TRBV29-1; TRBD1 agrees at 8 bases. J lost 4 bases, V lost 4 bases, and 12 bases had no gene match. The CDR3 totals 16 residues. CDR1 is SQVTM and CDR2 is ANQGSEA in the germline V gene. Written as DNA, the CDR3 is TGCAGCGTTGTCCTTACCTCGGGACAGGTGTACAATGAGCAGTTCTTC. Protein product: CSVVLTSGQVYNEQFF.

The rearrangement links TRBV7-8 to TRBJ1-1; D is possibly TRBD1 (6 bases). The length of the CDR3 is 16 residues. Trimming shortened V by 1 base and J by 1 base, and 13 bases separated the two germline ends. Germline V gene lookup returns CDR1 SGHVS and CDR2 FQNEAQ. CDR3 bases: TGTGCCAGCAGCTTAGAGTGGGTGGGGGCGAACACTGAAGCTTTCTTT. This encodes CASSLEWVGANTEAFF.

This sequence joins TRBV27 and TRBJ1-1, with 9 bases aligning to TRBD1. CDR3 length: 14 residues. Germline trimming cut 5 bases from V and 4 bases from J; bases unmatched to any gene: 5. The germline gives CDR1 MNHEY, CDR2 SMNVEV (reference sequence). In nucleotides, the CDR3 is TGTGCCAGCAGTAGACAGGGGGTTGTCACTGAAGCTTTCTTT. Protein: CASSRQGVVTEAFF.

V is TRBV6-6 and J is TRBJ2-5; D is undetermined. Deletions cut 0 bases from V and 5 bases from J, with 10 bases between. CDR1 is MNHNY, CDR2 SVGAGI, per germline (reference sequence). The CDR3 has 14 amino acids. The DNA of the CDR3 is TGTGCCAGCAGTTACTCGGTCCGAGGCGAGACCCAGTACTTC. Its protein is CASSYSVRGETQYF.

The J gene is TRBJ1-1, the V gene TRBV5-1, with D unclear. Looked up from germline, CDR1 is SGHRS and CDR2 is YFSETQ. This CDR3 comprises 14 residues. The ends were cut back, 0 bases at V and 4 bases at J, with 10 bases in the middle. In nucleotides, the CDR3 is TGCGCCAGCAGCTTGGTCGGAGGAGGCACTGAAGCTTTCTTT. Its translation: CASSLVGGGTEAFF.

The chain employs TRBV3-1 (or the pseudogene TRBV3-2) and TRBJ1-2; D remains ambiguous. CDR1 is LGHDT and CDR2 is YNNKEL in the germline V gene (reference sequence). V lost 1 base and J lost 6, with 15 bases in between. The CDR3 loop spans 15 amino acids. In DNA, the CDR3 is TGTGCCAGCAGCCAAGCCGGGGTTAGGTTAAATGGCTACACCTTC. Amino acid sequence: CASSQAGVRLNGYTF.

Only one count was recorded for this clone. The chain has TRBV7-9 and TRBJ1-2, with 8 bases that match TRBD1. Trimming at V came to 5 bases and at J to 5 bases, leaving 13 bases not matched to a gene. The CDR3 sequence is 16 residues long. Germline V gene sequence: CDR1 SEHNR, CDR2 FQNEAQ (reference sequence). The CDR3 reads CASSPQLLQGGYGYTF. The CDR3 region has the DNA TGTGCCAGCAGCCCTCAACTGTTACAGGGGGGGTATGGCTACACCTTC. Based on the CDR3 plus reference TRBV7-9 and TRBJ1-2, the full variable domain is DTGVSQNPRHKITKRGQNVTFRCDPISEHNRLYWYRQTLGQGPEFLTYFQNEAQLEKSRLLSDRFSAERPKGSFSTLEIQRTEQGDSAMYLCASSPQLLQGGYGYTFGSGTRLTVV.

The CDR3 DNA follows: TGTGCCAGTAAACTAGAATGGAGCTCCTACAATGAGCAGTTCTTC. It is translated as CASKLEWSSYNEQFF. The chain is built from TRBV7-2 and TRBJ2-1, with D perhaps TRBD2 (5 bases). The CDR3 has 15 amino acids. CDR1 and CDR2 (germline): SGHTA, FQGNSA. Trimming left V 9 bases short and J 0 bases short, with 15 bases between.

The chain recombines TRBV2 with TRBJ2-5; D is perhaps TRBD1 (6 bases). There are 14 residues in the CDR3. Germline CDR1 SNHLY, CDR2 FYNNEI. V was pared by 6 bases and J by 5 bases, with 16 bases between. CDR3 sequence reads: CASRLDSAKETQYF. The CDR3 bases are TGTGCCAGCAGGTTGGACAGTGCGAAGGAGACCCAGTACTTC.

The CDR3 nucleotides read TGTGCCAGCAGCTGGGGACAGGGAGGGAACACTGAAGCTTTCTTT. Protein sequence: CASSWGQGGNTEAFF. V and J are TRBV28 and TRBJ1-1, with 9 bases aligning to TRBD1. The germline gives CDR1 MDHEN, CDR2 SYDVKM. The length of the CDR3 is 15 residues. Unmatched junction bases numbered 6, after V lost 6 bases and J lost 1 base.

This chain uses TRBV5-8 with TRBJ1-6, with 7 bases that match TRBD1. The CDR3 runs to 14 residues. Trimming at V came to 4 bases and at J to 6 bases, leaving 4 bases not matched to a gene. The germline gives CDR1 SGHTS, CDR2 YDEGEE. CDR3 nucleotides: TGTGCCAGCAGCCGGGGACAGTTTAATTCACCCCTCCACTTT. Translation gives CASSRGQFNSPLHF.

The rearrangement links TRBV28 to TRBJ1-2, with D possibly being TRBD1 (6 bases). Trimming took 6 bases from V and 0 from J, leaving 14 bases between them. The CDR3 extends over 15 amino acids. Germline lookup yields CDR1 MDHEN and CDR2 SYDVKM. In DNA, the CDR3 is TGTGCCAGCAGCTGGGGGGGCCAAGCTAACTATGGCTACACCTTC. Its protein product is CASSWGGQANYGYTF.

This sequence joins TRBV5-1 and TRBJ2-3, with TRBD2 matching 8 bases. CDR3 length: 16 residues. Germline V gene lookup returns CDR1 SGHRS and CDR2 YFSETQ. V dropped 0 bases and J dropped 2; count of bases not matched to a gene: 5. CDR3 coding DNA: TGCGCCAGCAGCTTGGGCGGCGGGGGGCCCACAGATACGCAGTATTTT. Translation: CASSLGGGGPTDTQYF.

The chain has TRBV2 and TRBJ1-2; 10 bases map to TRBD1. V lost 4 bases, J lost 4 bases, and 3 bases stayed unmatched. CDR3 length: 14 residues. CDR1 and CDR2 (germline): SNHLY, FYNNEI. In nucleotides, the CDR3 is TGTGCCAGCAGTGCGGACAGGGGGGGCTATGGCTACACCTTC. Its translation is CASSADRGGYGYTF.

This chain connects TRBV27 to TRBJ2-1; D is unresolved. This CDR3 is built from 14 residues. Trimming removed 1 base at V and 6 bases at J, with 10 bases between. The germline V gene encodes CDR1 MNHEY and CDR2 SMNVEV (reference sequence). The CDR3 DNA reads TGTGCCAGCAGTTTATTTCCGCCGGGCAATGAGCAGTTCTTC. Amino acid sequence: CASSLFPPGNEQFF.

The chain is built from TRBV28 and TRBJ1-4; D remains unclear. The length of the CDR3 is 13 residues. Trimming shortened V by 6 bases and J by 0 bases, and 5 bases separated the two germline ends. CDR1 and CDR2 (germline): MDHEN, SYDVKM. CDR3 nucleotides: TGTGCCAGCAGGAGGGCAACTAATGAAAAACTGTTTTTT. Its protein product is CASRRATNEKLFF. Looking up the rest from reference TRBV28 and TRBJ1-4 gives the full variable domain: DVKVTQSSRYLVKRTGEKVFLECVQDMDHENMFWYRQDPGLGLRLIYFSYDVKMKEKGDIPEGYSVSREKKERFSLILESASTNQTSMYLCASRRATNEKLFFGSGTQLSVL.

The gene calls are TRBV4-3 and TRBJ2-1; D possibly corresponds to TRBD1 (6 bases). The CDR3 runs to 16 residues. V lost 0 bases and J lost 6, with 15 bases in between. Germline loops: CDR1 LGHNA, CDR2 YSLEER. CDR3 in amino acids: CASSQEVGATLNEQFF. DNA for the CDR3: TGCGCCAGCAGCCAAGAAGTGGGGGCAACCCTCAATGAGCAGTTCTTC.

The chain combines TRBV2 with TRBJ1-1; D is undetermined. Germline-derived CDR1 and CDR2 are SNHLY and FYNNEI. CDR3 length: 14 amino acids. V dropped 8 bases and J dropped 1 base, with 14 bases sitting between them. This CDR3 reads CASGGDPPNTEAFF. CDR3 DNA sequence: TGTGCCAGCGGCGGGGATCCCCCGAACACTGAAGCTTTCTTT.

The CDR3 nucleotides read TGTGCCAGTACCTCCCGCAGGGAGGACACTGAAGCTTTCTTT. Translation gives CASTSRREDTEAFF. The chain has TRBV28 and TRBJ1-1; D is possibly TRBD1 (5 bases). V lost 9 bases and J 3 bases, leaving 17 bases between the germline ends. Germline V gives CDR1 MDHEN, CDR2 SYDVKM. This CDR3 is built from 14 residues. The whole variable domain, remainder taken from reference TRBV28 and TRBJ1-1, is DVKVTQSSRYLVKRTGEKVFLECVQDMDHENMFWYRQDPGLGLRLIYFSYDVKMKEKGDIPEGYSVSREKKERFSLILESASTNQTSMYLCASTSRREDTEAFFGQGTRLTVV.

V usage is TRBV5-1 and J usage is TRBJ1-6, with a possible D match to TRBD1 (5 bases). V was pared by 2 bases and J by 8 bases, with 8 bases between. CDR1 SGHRS and CDR2 YFSETQ come from the germline V gene. The CDR3 totals 13 residues. Written as DNA, the CDR3 is TGCGCCAGCAGCTTCACAGGAGATTCACCCCTCCACTTT. As protein: CASSFTGDSPLHF.

This clone appeared once. This chain joins TRBV19 and TRBJ1-1; TRBD1 agrees at 7 bases. This CDR3 region has 15 residues. CDR1 is LNHDA and CDR2 is SQIVND in the germline V gene (reference sequence). V lost 2 bases and J lost 0; bases outside the gene matches: 3. The CDR3 region is CASSIRDSVNTEAFF. The CDR3 DNA is TGTGCCAGTAGTATAAGGGACAGCGTGAACACTGAAGCTTTCTTT.

The rearrangement uses TRBV7-8 and TRBJ2-1; D is unclear. The V gene lost 7 bases and the J gene lost 8 bases, with 9 bases spanning the gap. CDR1 and CDR2 from the germline V gene are SGHVS and FQNEAQ. This CDR3 has 11 residues. CDR3 bases: TGTGCCAGCAAGGAGAACTATGAGCAGTTCTTC. Translating it yields CASKENYEQFF.

This clone showed up just a few times. The gene calls are TRBV19 and TRBJ1-5, with 11 bases lining up with TRBD1. The CDR3 is 17 amino acids. With 5 bases clipped from V and 4 bases from J, the junction kept 10 bases outside the gene matches. Germline lookup yields CDR1 LNHDA and CDR2 SQIVND (reference sequence). In nucleotides, the CDR3 is TGTGCCAGTAGTGCCCCCCCCGGGACAGGGGGAAATCAGCCCCAGCATTTT. Encoded protein: CASSAPPGTGGNQPQHF.

This clone was recorded once. The chain carries TRBV27 and TRBJ2-5, with TRBD1 matching 9 bases. CDR1 is MNHEY and CDR2 is SMNVEV in the germline V gene (reference sequence). CDR3 length equals 14 residues. V dropped 3 bases and J dropped 5; count of bases not matched to a gene: 4. The CDR3 region has the DNA TGTGCCAGCAGTTTTTGGGACAGGGTGGAGACCCAGTACTTC. Translation: CASSFWDRVETQYF.

The rearrangement joins TRBV4-1 to TRBJ1-5; 8 nucleotides line up with TRBD1. Germline assignment: CDR1 MGHRA and CDR2 YSYEKL. The junction had 16 bases not matched to a gene; V was cut back by 4 bases and J by 11 bases. The CDR3 runs to 16 residues. The CDR3 protein is CASSPGQAAEGPAQHF. DNA of the CDR3: TGCGCCAGCAGCCCGGGACAGGCGGCTGAGGGTCCAGCCCAGCATTTT.

This rearrangement joins TRBV7-6 to TRBJ1-1; TRBD1 matches 10 bases. V was pared by 5 bases and J by 3 bases, with 6 bases of the junction left unmatched. Germline values: CDR1 SGHVS, CDR2 FNYEAQ. The CDR3 totals 15 residues. The CDR3 is CASSAPGTGDTEAFF. CDR3 DNA sequence: TGTGCCAGCAGCGCCCCCGGGACAGGGGACACTGAAGCTTTCTTT.

V is TRBV11-2 and J is TRBJ1-4; no firm D call. CDR1 and CDR2 from the germline V gene are SGHAT and FQNNGV. Trimming took off 4 bases at V and 0 bases at J, with 9 bases between the two ends. The CDR3 runs to 15 residues. CDR3 coding DNA: TGTGCCAGCAGCTCCCCCAGCGCAACTAATGAAAAACTGTTTTTT. The encoded protein is CASSSPSATNEKLFF.

The chain joins TRBV4-3 to TRBJ2-3; TRBD2 aligns across 10 bases. J gave up 2 bases and V 4 bases, and 15 bases lay outside the gene matches. The CDR3 runs to 19 residues. The V gene's germline CDR1 is LGHNA and CDR2 YSLEER. The CDR3 region is CASSRRYSSGRTLTDTQYF. In nucleotides, the CDR3 is TGCGCCAGCAGCCGGCGGTATAGTAGCGGGAGGACGCTCACAGATACGCAGTATTTT.

V gene TRBV7-2 combines with J gene TRBJ2-3; D call uncertain. V was cut by 1 base and J by 1 base, with 6 bases left in between. This CDR3 contains 14 residues. The germline CDR1 and CDR2 sequences are SGHTA and FQGNSA. The chain's CDR3 is CASSLVSRTDTQYF. In DNA form, the CDR3 reads TGTGCCAGCAGCTTAGTTTCTCGCACAGATACGCAGTATTTT.

The chain recombines TRBV4-1 with TRBJ1-2; D perhaps matches TRBD1 (6 bases). The V and J ends lost 3 bases and 0 bases respectively, with 26 bases between them. In germline, CDR1 is MGHRA, CDR2 YSYEKL. The CDR3 length is 20 residues. The CDR3 loop reads CASSQQALMGQGASNYGYTF. In DNA, the CDR3 is TGCGCCAGCAGCCAGCAAGCCCTCATGGGACAAGGGGCCTCTAACTATGGCTACACCTTC.

The chain recombines TRBV28 with TRBJ2-7; a possible D gene is TRBD2 (6 bases). The CDR3 runs to 15 residues. V was trimmed by 1 base and J by 2 bases, leaving 12 bases between them. The germline V gene encodes CDR1 MDHEN and CDR2 SYDVKM. The CDR3 coding sequence is TGTGCCAGCAGTTTATCAGGGTCGGGGGCCTACGAGCAGTACTTC. Residues: CASSLSGSGAYEQYF.